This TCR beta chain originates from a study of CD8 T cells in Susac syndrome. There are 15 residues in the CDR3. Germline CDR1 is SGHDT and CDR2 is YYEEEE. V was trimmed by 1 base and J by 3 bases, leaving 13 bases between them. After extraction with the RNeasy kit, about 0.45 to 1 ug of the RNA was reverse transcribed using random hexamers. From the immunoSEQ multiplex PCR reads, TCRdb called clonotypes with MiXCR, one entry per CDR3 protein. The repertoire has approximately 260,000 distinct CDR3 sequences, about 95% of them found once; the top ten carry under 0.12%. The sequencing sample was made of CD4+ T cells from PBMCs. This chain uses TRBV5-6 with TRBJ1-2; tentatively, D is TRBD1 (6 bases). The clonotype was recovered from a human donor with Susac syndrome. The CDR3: CASSLLMDSDYGYTF. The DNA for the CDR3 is TGTGCCAGCAGCTTGTTAATGGACAGCGACTATGGCTACACCTTC.